Listed below are T cell receptor beta chains from one sample, sequenced in a study of CD8 T cells in ankylosing spondylitis. TCRdb used MiXCR to reprocess the 5' RACE reads, holding one entry per CDR3 protein. Of 200,000 to 250,000 distinct CDR3 sequences in the sample, about a quarter are singletons; the top ten hold around 6.3%. The sample consisted of blood, either unsorted or a sorted T cell fraction (not recorded which). These receptors were taken from a male donor with ankylosing spondylitis or in good health (not recorded which). The CDR3 runs from the conserved cysteine through the conserved F or W. Each record gives: D gene, clone size, V gene, J gene, CDR3 DNA, CDR3 protein. A D gene is named only where the DNA matches it firmly. Some rows have no size entry. The others give once, few or many, or a class for an expanded clone.

>NA|few|TRBV20-1|TRBJ1-5
TGCAGTGCTAGAGATTCGGGGTATAGCAATCAGCCCCAGCATTTT
CSARDSGYSNQPQHF
>TRBD1|NA|TRBV19|TRBJ2-5
TGTGCCAGTAGTAGGGGGACAGCCCGAGAAGCCCAGTACTTC
CASSRGTAREAQYF
>NA|NA|TRBV29-1|TRBJ1-2
TGCAGCGCCGGAGCCGGGACGTCCAACTATGGCTACACCTTC
CSAGAGTSNYGYTF
>NA|NA|TRBV6-1|TRBJ1-5
TGTGCCAGCAGTGAAGTCGGGGGTAGGAATCAGCCCCAGCATTTT
CASSEVGGRNQPQHF
>NA|NA|TRBV6-5|TRBJ2-2
TGTGCCAGCAGTTATCAACCAGGGAACACCGGGGAGCTGTTTTTT
CASSYQPGNTGELFF
>NA|NA|TRBV20-1|TRBJ2-1
TGCAGTGCTAGCGGGACCTACAATGAGCAGTTCTTC
CSASGTYNEQFF
>NA|NA|TRBV20-1|TRBJ2-5
TGCAGTGCGAGAAAAGGGAACCAAGAGACCCAGTACTTC
CSARKGNQETQYF
>NA|many|TRBV6-5|TRBJ1-1
TGTGCCAGCAGTTCCTACCTCGAAGCTTTCTTT
CASSSYLEAFF
>NA|NA|TRBV9|TRBJ2-1
TGTGCCAGCAGCGCCGTCGACAGTCTCTACAATGAGCAGTTCTTC
CASSAVDSLYNEQFF
>TRBD2|few|TRBV7-2|TRBJ2-5
TGTGCCAGCAGCTCCCGGCGGGGGGGCGTGGAGACCCAGTACTTC
CASSSRRGGVETQYF
>NA|many|TRBV7-2|TRBJ2-7
TGTGCCAGCAGCTTACTGGGGCCCACCTACGAGCAGTACTTC
CASSLLGPTYEQYF
>NA|NA|TRBV5-1|TRBJ2-7
TGCGCCAGCCAGGAGGGTCTCTACTACGAGCAGTACTTC
CASQEGLYYEQYF
>NA|NA|TRBV20-1|TRBJ2-7
TGCAGTGCTAGACCAGGAGGGTCCTCCTACGAGCAGTACTTC
CSARPGGSSYEQYF
>TRBD1|many|TRBV28|TRBJ1-2
TGTGCCAGCAGTTTCGGGACAGGGAGCATCTATGGCTACACCTTC
CASSFGTGSIYGYTF
>NA|many|TRBV12-3/TRBV12-4|TRBJ2-7
TGTGCCAGCAGTTTAGAGATGGGCCACGAGCAGTACTTC
CASSLEMGHEQYF
>TRBD2|NA|TRBV12-3/TRBV12-4|TRBJ2-1
TGTGCCAGCAGTTTTCAACTAGCGGGAGGGAGCTCCTACAATGAGCAGTTCTTC
CASSFQLAGGSSYNEQFF
>NA|NA|TRBV6-5|TRBJ2-7
TGTGCCAGCAGTTACGGGCTTAATTACGAGCAGTACTTC
CASSYGLNYEQYF
>TRBD2|NA|TRBV12-3/TRBV12-4|TRBJ2-7
TGTGCCAGCAGTTTAACTAGCGGGAGTCGACGCCGAGCTGAGCAGTACTTC
CASSLTSGSRRRAEQYF
>TRBD1|NA|TRBV6-5|TRBJ2-7
TGTGCCAGCAGTTTCACCGGGACAGGGCTTTACGAGCAGTACTTC
CASSFTGTGLYEQYF
>TRBD2|many|TRBV11-1|TRBJ2-1
TGTGCCAGCAGTGGAAGTCCGGGACTAGCGGGAGTGCGCTACAATGAGCAGTTCTTC
CASSGSPGLAGVRYNEQFF
>NA|many|TRBV20-1|TRBJ2-5
TGCAGTGCTCGGGAGAGGGAGACCCAGTACTTC
CSARERETQYF
>TRBD2|few|TRBV20-1|TRBJ2-1
TGCAGTGCTAGGAACCCTCTAGCGGGAACCTACAATGAGCAGTTCTTC
CSARNPLAGTYNEQFF
>NA|many|TRBV20-1|TRBJ2-7
TGCAGTGCTAGAGGCCGGGACTACGAGCAGTACTTC
CSARGRDYEQYF
>TRBD2|NA|TRBV3-1|TRBJ2-5
TGTGCCTGCAGCCAAGATTTAGCGGGAGGGGCCGGCGTGACCCAGTACTTC
CACSQDLAGGAGVTQYF
>TRBD1|few|TRBV4-3|TRBJ2-6
TGCGCCAGCAGCCCCCCGGGACAGGGCTCTGGGGCCAACGTCCTGACTTTC
CASSPPGQGSGANVLTF
>NA|NA|TRBV5-1|TRBJ1-1
TGCGCCAGCAGCTATCGGGAGAACACTGAAGCTTTCTTT
CASSYRENTEAFF
>NA|many|TRBV5-1|TRBJ1-1
TGCGCCAGCAGCTTGCTTGAGAACACTGAAGCTTTCTTT
CASSLLENTEAFF
>NA|NA|TRBV15|TRBJ2-5
TGTGCCACCAGCAGAGATGTCAGCCAAGAGACCCAGTACTTC
CATSRDVSQETQYF